The clone carrying this T cell receptor (beta chain) was detected a few times. Its matching antigen is unknown. The isolated RNA, all of it, was reverse transcribed, so expressed TCRB transcripts were what got sequenced. Only in-frame clones appear in the TCRdb table, and some are missing; sequencing was by immunoSEQ multiplex PCR. The sample contains 680,000 or so clones, roughly 15% of which appear only once. The V end was cut by 5 bases, the J end by 0 bases, with 14 bases between. The CDR3 consists of 15 residues. Germline-derived CDR1 and CDR2 are MNHEY and SVGAGI. This entry comes from a study of beta chain features in type 1 diabetes. General observations from the study: Significant though moderate, a shortening of TCRB CDR3s appeared in all four CD4+ subsets of Type 1 diabetes patients.

This chain uses TRBV6-5 with TRBJ2-7; D gene unclear. The sample was naive CD4+ T cells from blood. The receptor was isolated from a man aged 18-30 years in good health. CDR3 amino acids: CASSPGRLSSYEQYF. DNA for the CDR3: TGTGCCAGCAGTCCCGGACGGCTCAGCTCCTACGAGCAGTACTTC.